Shown below are 29 T cell receptor beta chains from a single sample sequenced in a study of vaccination and CD4 T cells after COVID-19. These receptors lack a known antigen. The treatment here: roughly ten-day PBMC culture with coronavirus spike peptide pools or control peptides (ViraFEST assay). An Oncomine TCR Beta short-read assay was used to sequence the DNA from cultured CD4+ T cells. From the PCR reads, TCRdb called clonotypes with MiXCR, one entry per CDR3 protein. The sample holds under 20,000 distinct CDR3 sequences, about 80% seen once. The specimen comprised CD4+ T cells from blood, cultured in vitro, sampled after SARS-CoV-2 vaccination. These receptors came from a human donor who received a COVID-19 vaccine.

The chain uses TRBV25-1 and TRBJ1-5, with 11 bases aligning to TRBD1. This CDR3 has 16 amino acids. V lost 6 bases, J lost 1 base, and 5 bases stayed unmatched. Looked up from germline, CDR1 is MGHDK and CDR2 is SYGVNS. CDR3 amino acids: CASSGQGASSNQPQHF. The CDR3 nucleotides read TGTGCCAGCAGCGGACAGGGGGCATCGAGCAATCAGCCCCAGCATTTT.

The chain carries TRBV20-1 and TRBJ1-5, with D maybe TRBD1 (6 bases). Germline CDR1 DFQATT, CDR2 SNEGSKA (reference sequence). V was cut by 1 base and J by 7 bases, with 20 bases left in between. CDR3 length: 16 amino acids. CDR3 bases: TGCAGTGCTAGAGTGGGTGGGACAACCGGGAGGCAGCCCCAGCATTTT. This translates into CSARVGGTTGRQPQHF.

V usage is TRBV10-3 and J usage is TRBJ2-6, with 11 bases that match TRBD2. This CDR3 region has 17 residues. Trimming cost V 3 bases and J 2 bases; bases outside gene matches: 3. Germline loops: CDR1 ENHRY, CDR2 SYGVKD. The CDR3 sequence is CAISDETSGAGANVLTF. The CDR3 bases are TGTGCCATCAGTGACGAGACTAGCGGGGCTGGGGCCAACGTCCTGACTTTC.

V is TRBV7-9 and J is TRBJ1-4; TRBD1 aligns across 7 bases. V shed 4 bases and J 3 bases; nucleotides not matched to a gene: 5. The CDR3 loop spans 15 amino acids. Germline V gene sequence: CDR1 SEHNR, CDR2 FQNEAQ (reference sequence). CDR3 sequence: CASSSQGGPNEKLFF. CDR3 coding DNA: TGTGCCAGCAGCTCGCAGGGGGGACCTAATGAAAAACTGTTTTTT.

This chain links TRBV12-3 or TRBV12-4 with TRBJ2-5; TRBD2 agrees at 12 bases. This CDR3 comprises 17 residues. V was pared by 3 bases and J by 6 bases, with 11 bases of the junction left unmatched. The chain's CDR3 is CASSLGELAGGEKTQYF. CDR3 DNA: TGTGCCAGCAGTTTGGGAGAACTAGCGGGGGGCGAGAAGACCCAGTACTTC.

The rearrangement joins TRBV20-1 to TRBJ1-5; 9 positions match TRBD1. Germline V gene sequence: CDR1 DFQATT, CDR2 SNEGSKA (reference sequence). The CDR3 consists of 14 residues. Losses at the gene ends were 3 bases for V and 4 bases for J; bases not matched to a gene: 4. The CDR3 here is CSASGTGWNQPQHF. The CDR3 DNA sequence: TGCAGTGCTAGCGGGACAGGGTGGAATCAGCCCCAGCATTTT.

This sequence joins TRBV20-1 and TRBJ2-5, with 8 bases identical to TRBD2. Germline assignment: CDR1 DFQATT and CDR2 SNEGSKA (reference sequence). J was trimmed by 4 bases and V by 1 base; bases with no gene match: 5. The CDR3 extends over 14 amino acids. CDR3 coding DNA: TGCAGTGCTAGAGGAAGCGGGGGCGGAGAGACCCAGTACTTC. Translation: CSARGSGGGETQYF.

The chain is built from TRBV27 and TRBJ2-3, with TRBD2 matching over 8 bases. Germline V gene data show CDR1 as MNHEY and CDR2 as SMNVEV (reference sequence). CDR3 length equals 19 residues. V dropped 6 bases and J dropped 0; count of bases not matched to a gene: 17. The CDR3, as DNA: TGTGCCAGCAGGACATCTTTTGTAGCGGGGCGACTTAGCACAGATACGCAGTATTTT. As protein: CASRTSFVAGRLSTDTQYF.

The gene calls are TRBV6-1 and TRBJ2-3; the match to TRBD2 covers 8 bases. V lost 10 bases, J lost 1 base, and 4 bases stayed unmatched. Germline loops: CDR1 MNHNS, CDR2 SASEGT. The CDR3 extends over 13 amino acids. CDR3 amino acids: CAIRAGGTDTQYF. The CDR3 DNA reads as TGTGCCATCAGAGCGGGGGGCACAGATACGCAGTATTTT.

The V gene is TRBV24-1, the J gene TRBJ2-3; D not certain. Between the trimmed V and J ends, which lost 5 bases and 2 bases, there was a span of 19 bases. The CDR3 consists of 17 residues. Germline-derived CDR1 and CDR2 are KGHDR and SFDVKD. The CDR3 DNA is TGTGCCACCAGTGTCCCAAGGGTGGCGATACCCACAGATACGCAGTATTTT. As protein: CATSVPRVAIPTDTQYF.

This sequence joins TRBV20-1 and TRBJ1-1; no definite D call. Trimming stripped 3 bases from V and 1 base from J, with 15 bases between. The CDR3 totals 15 residues. Germline V gives CDR1 DFQATT, CDR2 SNEGSKA (reference sequence). CDR3 DNA sequence: TGCAGTGCTAGCCCCCCCTGGCGTGGGAACACTGAAGCTTTCTTT. Protein sequence: CSASPPWRGNTEAFF.

V and J are TRBV12-3 or TRBV12-4 and TRBJ1-1; 7 bases agree with TRBD1. Trimming at V came to 4 bases and at J to 10 bases, leaving 9 bases not matched to a gene. This CDR3 has 13 amino acids. For the CDR3, the DNA is TGTGCCAGCAGTTCAACTGCAGGGGGAGCAGCTTTCTTT. Amino acids: CASSSTAGGAAFF.

CDR3 sequence (DNA): TGTGCCAGCAGCCCACACCGGGACAGTAACTATGGCTACACCTTC. This gives the protein CASSPHRDSNYGYTF. V is TRBV7-2 and J is TRBJ1-2, with TRBD1 identical over 7 bases. V shed 5 bases, J shed 1 base, and the junction held 7 bases outside the gene matches. CDR3 size: 15 residues. Germline CDR1 is SGHTA and CDR2 is FQGNSA.

This chain uses TRBV7-3 with TRBJ2-1; a weak D match, TRBD2 (6 bases). This CDR3 is 15 amino acids long. The germline V gene has CDR1 SGHTA and CDR2 FQGTGA. Between the trimmed V and J ends, which lost 1 base and 8 bases, there was a span of 15 bases. The CDR3, as DNA: TGTGCCAGCAGCTTAAACGGGGGAGAAGTACATGAGCAGTTCTTC. Amino acids: CASSLNGGEVHEQFF.

On this clonotype: At one of its ends the junction is not consistent with the germline gene, which may arise from a read error. V and J are TRBV7-3 and TRBJ2-7; D may correspond to TRBD1 or TRBD2 (5 bases each). Per the germline V gene, CDR1 is SGHTA and CDR2 is FQGTGA. The CDR3 has 13 residues. The CDR3 is CASTQADGAASLF. CDR3 bases: TGTGCCAGCACCCAAGCAGACGGGGCTGCTTCTCTATTC.

The genes are TRBV6-1 and TRBJ1-6, with D perhaps matching TRBD1 (5 bases). Germline CDR1 reads MNHNS; CDR2 reads SASEGT. The CDR3 totals 17 residues. V was shortened by 6 bases and J by 0 bases, with 15 bases between the two germline ends. As DNA, the CDR3 is TGTGCCAGCAGGAACGGGGCCATTTTCTCCTATAATTCACCCCTCCACTTT. This translates into CASRNGAIFSYNSPLHF.

V gene TRBV6-1 combines with J gene TRBJ2-5; no definite D call. The length of the CDR3 is 13 residues. Trimming left V 2 bases short and J 2 bases short, with 6 bases between. CDR1 MNHNS and CDR2 SASEGT come from the germline V gene. CDR3 DNA sequence: TGTGCCAGCAGTGAATTAAGACAAGAGACCCAGTACTTC. Residues: CASSELRQETQYF.

This clonotype appeared once. This chain connects TRBV10-3 to TRBJ1-2; 9 bases are a match to TRBD1. CDR3 size: 14 residues. CDR1 is ENHRY and CDR2 is SYGVKD in the germline V gene. V lost 7 bases to trimming and J lost 7 bases; unmatched junction nucleotides: 10. The DNA of the CDR3 is TGTGCCATCACCCTGGACAGGGGCGGCGGTGGCTACACCTTC. Its translation is CAITLDRGGGGYTF.

This clonotype was recorded a few times. The chain uses TRBV27 and TRBJ2-5; possible D gene TRBD2, 6 bases. Trimming stripped 3 bases from V and 1 base from J, with 9 bases between. Germline lookup yields CDR1 MNHEY and CDR2 SMNVEV (reference sequence). This CDR3 is 14 amino acids long. This chain's CDR3 is CASSFGGTQETQYF. The CDR3 DNA sequence: TGTGCCAGCAGTTTCGGGGGAACCCAAGAGACCCAGTACTTC.

This clonotype occurred a few times. This chain joins TRBV2 and TRBJ2-5; 7 positions match TRBD1. Germline V gene data show CDR1 as SNHLY and CDR2 as FYNNEI. The CDR3 extends over 19 amino acids. The J segment lost 5 bases and the V segment lost 5 bases, leaving 23 bases of the junction unmatched. The CDR3 region has the DNA TGTGCCAGCAGTACTAGGGGGCGGAGGACCCAACTGAGTGGTGAGACCCAGTACTTC. As protein: CASSTRGRRTQLSGETQYF.

V usage is TRBV12-3 or TRBV12-4 and J usage is TRBJ2-5; 7 nucleotides match TRBD1. This CDR3 is 11 amino acids long. V gave up 2 bases and J gave up 9 bases; unmatched junction bases: 0. CDR3 in DNA: TGTGCCAGCAGTTTAAGGGGGCCCCAGTACTTC. This sequence encodes CASSLRGPQYF.

The CDR3 protein is CAWSRTGVDSPLHF. For the CDR3, the DNA is TGTGCCTGGAGTAGGACAGGGGTGGATTCACCCCTCCACTTT. The rearrangement links TRBV30 to TRBJ1-6; TRBD1 agrees at 9 bases. Per the germline V gene, CDR1 is GTSNPN and CDR2 is SVGIG (reference sequence). This CDR3 spans 14 amino acids. V gave up 2 bases and J gave up 8 bases; unmatched junction bases: 4.

This chain links TRBV20-1 with TRBJ1-5, with 7 positions matching TRBD1. Trimming took 3 bases from V and 2 from J; bases not matched to a gene: 1. The CDR3 spans 13 residues. The germline V gene encodes CDR1 DFQATT and CDR2 SNEGSKA (reference sequence). The CDR3 DNA sequence: TGCAGTGCTAGCAGGGGGGGCAATCAGCCCCAGCATTTT. It translates to CSASRGGNQPQHF.

This chain connects TRBV2 to TRBJ1-1; a weak D match, TRBD1 (6 bases). CDR3 length: 11 residues. The V end was cut by 6 bases, the J end by 14 bases, with 16 bases between. Germline CDR1 SNHLY, CDR2 FYNNEI. The CDR3 sequence is CASSDRIEYFF. In DNA form, the CDR3 reads TGTGCCAGCAGCGACAGGATCGAGTACTTCTTT. Full variable domain (outside the CDR3, taken from reference TRBV2 and TRBJ1-1): EPEVTQTPSHQVTQMGQEVILRCVPISNHLYFYWYRQILGQKVEFLVSFYNNEISEKSEIFDDQFSVERPDGSNFTLKIRSTKLEDSAMYFCASSDRIEYFFGQGTRLTVV.

The chain combines TRBV6-1 with TRBJ1-5; possible D gene TRBD1, 5 bases. This CDR3 has 16 amino acids. Germline V gene lookup returns CDR1 MNHNS and CDR2 SASEGT. The germline V and J ends were trimmed by 1 base and 2 bases, with 12 bases remaining between them. Here the CDR3 reads CASSEVKGLGNQPQHF. The CDR3 DNA reads as TGTGCCAGCAGTGAAGTCAAGGGGCTCGGCAATCAGCCCCAGCATTTT.

The chain combines TRBV30 with TRBJ2-3, with D perhaps assigned TRBD1 or TRBD2 (6 bases each). The ends were cut back, 2 bases at V and 7 bases at J, with 16 bases in the middle. The CDR3 extends over 14 amino acids. The germline gives CDR1 GTSNPN, CDR2 SVGIG (reference sequence). The CDR3 protein is CAWSRGGPAHTQYF. The CDR3 DNA reads TGTGCCTGGAGTCGAGGGGGGCCTGCTCATACGCAGTATTTT. Looking up the rest from reference TRBV30 and TRBJ2-3 gives the full variable domain: SQTIHQWPATLVQPVGSPLSLECTVEGTSNPNLYWYRQAAGRGLQLLFYSVGIGQISSEVPQNLSASRPQDRQFILSSKKLLLSDSGFYLCAWSRGGPAHTQYFGPGTRLTVL.

The V call is TRBV20-1, the J call TRBJ2-3; D unresolved. V shed 6 bases and J shed 2 bases, with 15 bases lying between them. The CDR3 has 14 residues. From germline, CDR1 is DFQATT and CDR2 SNEGSKA (reference sequence). This CDR3 is CSAGSDMNTDTQYF. DNA of the CDR3: TGCAGTGCCGGATCCGACATGAACACAGATACGCAGTATTTT.

This clonotype was found a few times. The genes are TRBV25-1 and TRBJ1-2; D is perhaps TRBD1 (6 bases). This CDR3 region has 14 residues. Germline values: CDR1 MGHDK, CDR2 SYGVNS. Trimming took off 3 bases at V and 4 bases at J, with 12 bases between the two ends. CDR3 protein: CASSDVQGTYGYTF. In nucleotides, the CDR3 is TGTGCCAGCAGTGACGTACAGGGTACCTATGGCTACACCTTC.

This clonotype was seen just once. This chain connects TRBV6-1 to TRBJ2-3; D gene uncertain. The V end was cut by 7 bases, the J end by 0 bases, with 14 bases between. Germline loops: CDR1 MNHNS, CDR2 SASEGT. CDR3 length: 15 residues. Here the CDR3 reads CASKEVSSSTDTQYF. DNA of the CDR3: TGTGCCAGCAAGGAAGTCAGCTCTAGCACAGATACGCAGTATTTT.